The rows below give T cell receptor beta chains drawn from one sample of a study of blood T cell repertoires in COVID-19. Here immunoSEQ multiplex PCR was the method, and the copy in TCRdb shows in-frame clones only, minus some. Among over 200,000 clones listed, roughly 85% were seen once. Specimen: PBMCs or T cells enriched from blood (not recorded which). The receptors shown here come from a man in his thirties or forties who had recovered from COVID-19. Both conserved end residues are part of each CDR3. Fields, in order: clone size, D gene, J gene, V gene, CDR3 protein, CDR3 DNA. The D gene is left open where the match is weak. Clone size is shown for a subset of rows, as once, few, many or a class of expanded clone.

>.|TRBD2|TRBJ2-3|TRBV5-1
CASSGLAGGLSTDTQYF
TGCGCCAGCAGCGGTCTAGCGGGGGGGCTTAGCACAGATACGCAGTATTTT
>.|.|TRBJ2-7|TRBV7-9
CASSLGASSYEQYF
TGTGCCAGCAGCTTAGGGGCGTCCTCCTACGAGCAGTACTTC
>.|TRBD2|TRBJ2-1|TRBV7-2
CASSSRLAGLSYNEQFF
TGTGCCAGCAGCTCTAGACTAGCGGGTTTGTCCTACAATGAGCAGTTCTTC
>.|.|TRBJ2-5|TRBV18
CASSPRKLGQETQYF
TGTGCCAGCTCACCAAGGAAGCTAGGTCAAGAGACCCAGTACTTC
>.|.|TRBJ1-1|TRBV5-1
CASTQAQQPNTEAFF
TGCGCCAGCACCCAGGCCCAACAACCTAACACTGAAGCTTTCTTT
>.|TRBD1|TRBJ2-1|TRBV6-6
CASRTGNEQFF
TGTGCCAGCAGGACAGGGAATGAGCAGTTCTTC
>.|TRBD2|TRBJ2-7|TRBV13
CASSLTSGSGEQYF
TGTGCCAGCAGCTTGACTAGCGGGAGCGGCGAGCAGTACTTC
>.|TRBD2|TRBJ2-7|TRBV14
CASSQEWSGGDREQYF
TGTGCCAGCAGCCAAGAATGGAGCGGGGGGGATCGAGAGCAGTACTTC
>.|.|TRBJ2-1|TRBV28
CASSLVQRSYNEQFF
TGTGCCAGCAGTTTGGTCCAGCGCTCCTACAATGAGCAGTTCTTC
>.|TRBD1|TRBJ1-5|TRBV30
CAWSPLGQFLSQPQHF
TGTGCCTGGAGTCCGTTGGGACAGTTCCTTAGTCAGCCCCAGCATTTT
>.|.|TRBJ2-7|TRBV19
CASSGETYEQYF
TGTGCCAGTAGCGGGGAAACCTACGAGCAGTACTTC
>many|.|TRBJ1-3|TRBV10-3
CAISGNRETSGNTIYF
TGTGCCATCAGCGGGAACAGGGAAACATCTGGAAACACCATATATTTT
>.|.|TRBJ2-2|TRBV3-1/TRBV3-2
CASSQGGRQNTGELFF
TGTGCCAGCAGCCAAGGGGGCAGGCAGAACACCGGGGAGCTGTTTTTT
>.|TRBD1|TRBJ2-1|TRBV19
CASSLTGTGNNEQFF
TGTGCCAGTAGCCTGACAGGGACAGGAAACAATGAGCAGTTCTTC
>.|TRBD1|TRBJ2-3|TRBV14
CASSQGFLGQGFTDTQYF
TGTGCCAGCAGCCAAGGTTTTTTGGGACAGGGATTTACAGATACGCAGTATTTT
>.|TRBD2|TRBJ2-1|TRBV6-5
CATYTSASYNEQFF
TGTGCCACCTACACTAGCGCCTCCTACAATGAGCAGTTCTTC
>.|TRBD1|TRBJ1-1|TRBV27
CASRRQGVNTEAFF
TGTGCCAGCAGGAGACAGGGGGTGAACACTGAAGCTTTCTTT
>once|TRBD1|TRBJ1-6|TRBV18
CASSPLRQGLAYNSPLHF
TGTGCCAGCTCACCTCTACGACAGGGCTTGGCCTATAATTCACCCCTCCACTTT
>.|.|TRBJ1-3|TRBV6-5
CASSYVIGHQNTIYF
TGTGCCAGCAGTTACGTAATAGGACACCAGAACACCATATATTTT
>.|TRBD1|TRBJ2-3|TRBV19
CATARVTGSPDTQYF
TGTGCCACGGCACGGGTGACAGGGAGCCCAGATACGCAGTATTTT
>.|.|TRBJ1-1|TRBV5-4
CASSPRGGGMNTEAFF
TGTGCCAGCAGCCCACGGGGGGGCGGGATGAACACTGAAGCTTTCTTT
>.|.|TRBJ2-7|TRBV5-1
CASSGGQSSYEQYF
TGCGCCAGCAGCGGCGGACAGAGCTCCTACGAGCAGTACTTC
>.|.|TRBJ2-7|TRBV18
CASSPATSYEQYF
TGTGCCAGCTCACCCGCGACAAGCTACGAGCAGTACTTC
>once|TRBD2|TRBJ2-5|TRBV7-6
CASSLGRGTKEGETQYF
TGTGCCAGCAGCTTAGGTCGGGGGACTAAGGAGGGGGAGACCCAGTACTTC
>.|TRBD1|TRBJ2-1|TRBV28
CASGRQGPAYNEQFF
TGTGCCAGCGGTAGACAGGGCCCAGCCTACAATGAGCAGTTCTTC
>once|.|TRBJ2-7|TRBV19
CASSIPGFEQYF
TGTGCCAGTAGTATTCCGGGGTTCGAGCAGTACTTC
>.|TRBD1|TRBJ2-3|TRBV3-1/TRBV3-2
CASSPTGTGSDTQYF
TGTGCCAGCAGCCCGACCGGGACAGGGTCAGATACGCAGTATTTT
>few|.|TRBJ2-7|TRBV7-2
CASSLGGASREQYF
TGTGCCAGCAGCTTAGGGGGCGCTTCCCGCGAGCAGTACTTC
>.|.|TRBJ2-7|TRBV4-2
CASSQDLRAREQYF
TGTGCCAGCAGCCAAGATCTCAGGGCTCGGGAGCAGTACTTC
>.|TRBD2|TRBJ2-5|TRBV11-1
CASSWGLAIQETQYF
TGTGCCAGCAGCTGGGGACTAGCGATCCAAGAGACCCAGTACTTC
>few|TRBD1|TRBJ1-1|TRBV5-1
CASSSHRDRTFRGQRTEAFF
TGCGCCAGCAGCTCCCACCGGGACAGGACTTTCAGGGGCCAGAGAACTGAAGCTTTCTTT
>.|TRBD1|TRBJ1-5|TRBV28
CASSFGGTGRTSNQPQHF
TGTGCCAGCAGTTTTGGTGGGACAGGGCGTACGAGCAATCAGCCCCAGCATTTT
>.|.|TRBJ1-3|TRBV5-1
CASSLETGDLLGGNTIYF
TGCGCCAGCAGCTTGGAGACGGGAGACCTACTCGGAGGAAACACCATATATTTT
>few|.|TRBJ2-1|TRBV10-3
CAIRTETYNEQFF
TGTGCCATCCGTACGGAGACCTACAATGAGCAGTTCTTC
>.|TRBD2|TRBJ2-3|TRBV24-1
CATSDLWEGDTQYF
TGTGCCACCAGTGATTTATGGGAGGGAGATACGCAGTATTTT
>few|.|TRBJ2-7|TRBV6-1
CASSEGEATSYEQYF
TGTGCCAGCAGTGAAGGGGAGGCTACCTCCTACGAGCAGTACTTC
>once|.|TRBJ2-7|TRBV7-8
CASSLTEGPSYEQYF
TGTGCCAGCAGCTTAACGGAGGGCCCGTCCTACGAGCAGTACTTC
>.|TRBD1|TRBJ2-5|TRBV2
CAITPRDRGLETQYF
TGTGCCATCACGCCCCGGGACAGGGGATTGGAGACCCAGTACTTC
>.|.|TRBJ2-7|TRBV6-5
CASSYSYRISYEQYF
TGTGCCAGCAGTTACTCGTACAGGATCTCCTACGAGCAGTACTTC
>few|TRBD2|TRBJ2-1|TRBV25-1
CASKVRGGAGDEQFF
TGTGCCAGCAAGGTTAGGGGAGGGGCTGGGGATGAGCAGTTCTTC
>.|.|TRBJ1-3|TRBV9
CASSRGGGTGNTIYF
TGTGCCAGCAGCAGGGGGGGTGGAACTGGAAACACCATATATTTT
>.|.|TRBJ2-1|TRBV10-1
CASSESGGNEQFF
TGCGCCAGCAGTGAGTCGGGGGGCAATGAGCAGTTCTTC
>.|TRBD2|TRBJ2-7|TRBV18
CASSPTSGSGRAFHEQYF
TGTGCCAGCTCACCCACCTCTGGGAGCGGGAGGGCCTTCCACGAGCAGTACTTC
>.|.|TRBJ1-6|TRBV19
CASSIFGSGDSPLHF
TGTGCCAGTAGTATTTTTGGTAGTGGAGATTCACCCCTCCACTTT
>.|.|TRBJ1-1|TRBV27
CASSFYRNTEAFF
TGTGCCAGCAGTTTTTACAGAAACACTGAAGCTTTCTTT
>.|.|TRBJ2-7|TRBV9
CASSAQHPLSYEQYF
TGTGCCAGCAGCGCCCAACACCCTCTCTCCTACGAGCAGTACTTC
>.|TRBD1|TRBJ2-5|TRBV5-3
CARSFSGQGLETQYF
TGTGCCAGAAGCTTTTCGGGACAGGGGTTGGAGACCCAGTACTTC
>.|TRBD1|TRBJ1-2|TRBV7-6
CASSPMTGDGYTF
TGTGCCAGCAGCCCGATGACAGGGGATGGCTACACCTTC
>.|TRBD2|TRBJ2-1|TRBV19
CASNRPGPAASGSSVEQFF
TGTGCCAGTAATAGACCGGGACCGGCCGCTAGCGGGAGTTCCGTTGAGCAGTTCTTC
>.|.|TRBJ2-3|TRBV7-9
CASASSSGTQYF
TGTGCCAGCGCGTCCTCCAGTGGTACGCAGTATTTT
>.|.|TRBJ2-3|TRBV27
CASSFKGGGGSRNSADTQYF
TGTGCCAGCAGTTTTAAAGGAGGAGGGGGCTCCCGGAATAGCGCAGATACGCAGTATTTT
>.|.|TRBJ2-7|TRBV14
CASSQEQIILPYEQYF
TGTGCCAGCAGCCAGGAACAGATAATACTCCCCTACGAGCAGTACTTC
>.|.|TRBJ1-1|TRBV4-2
CASSQDQGQIVAFF
TGTGCCAGCAGCCAAGACCAGGGACAAATCGTGGCTTTCTTT
>.|TRBD1|TRBJ2-7|TRBV10-1
CASSDPGTGIYEQYF
TGCGCCAGCAGTGACCCGGGGACAGGGATCTACGAGCAGTACTTC